The rows below give T cell receptor beta chains drawn from one sample of a study of beta chain features in type 1 diabetes. Assay used: immunoSEQ multiplex PCR; TCRdb lists only in-frame clones, some missing. This sample carries around 430,000 clones, roughly 31% of them seen once, and the ten largest clones take 0.05% to 0.065%. The sequencing sample was made of naive CD4+ T cells from blood. Receptor source: a man younger than 30 in good health. Each CDR3 is given with its conserved first and last residue. The order of the fields is V gene, J gene, clone size, D gene, CDR3 DNA, CDR3 protein. The D gene is left open where the match is weak. Clone size is given for some rows only: seen once, a few or many times, or a class if the clone is expanded.

V gene: TRBV5-1; J gene: TRBJ2-7; clone size: few; D gene: -; CDR3 DNA: TGCGCCAGGCGAACCTACGAGCAGTACTTC; CDR3 protein: CARRTYEQYF
V gene: TRBV9; J gene: TRBJ2-1; clone size: few; D gene: -; CDR3 DNA: TGTGCCAGCAGCCCCCGGACGGAGTACAATGAGCAGTTCTTC; CDR3 protein: CASSPRTEYNEQFF
V gene: TRBV4-1; J gene: TRBJ2-5; clone size: few; D gene: -; CDR3 DNA: TGCGCCAGCAGCCAAGATTGGACCCAAGAGACCCAGTACTTC; CDR3 protein: CASSQDWTQETQYF
V gene: TRBV11-2; J gene: TRBJ2-5; clone size: -; D gene: -; CDR3 DNA: TGTGCCAGCAACATACCTGGCTCGGAGACCCAGTACTTC; CDR3 protein: CASNIPGSETQYF
V gene: TRBV18; J gene: TRBJ2-3; clone size: -; D gene: -; CDR3 DNA: TGTGCCAGCTCACCACAAGGGACCACCACAGATACGCAGTATTTT; CDR3 protein: CASSPQGTTTDTQYF
V gene: TRBV28; J gene: TRBJ2-5; clone size: few; D gene: TRBD1; CDR3 DNA: TGTGCCAGCAGTTTATACGACAGGGGACGGACCCAGTACTTC; CDR3 protein: CASSLYDRGRTQYF
V gene: TRBV6-1; J gene: TRBJ2-3; clone size: -; D gene: -; CDR3 DNA: TGTGCCAGCGCCCTGGAACTTCATGGTGCGCAGTATTTT; CDR3 protein: CASALELHGAQYF
V gene: TRBV6-5; J gene: TRBJ2-7; clone size: few; D gene: TRBD1; CDR3 DNA: TGTGCCAGCAGGACAGACAGGGCTGGGGACGAGCAGTACTTC; CDR3 protein: CASRTDRAGDEQYF
V gene: TRBV29-1; J gene: TRBJ2-1; clone size: -; D gene: -; CDR3 DNA: TGCAGCGTTACACTAGTCAATGAGCAGTTCTTC; CDR3 protein: CSVTLVNEQFF
V gene: TRBV7-3; J gene: TRBJ2-1; clone size: -; D gene: TRBD2; CDR3 DNA: TGTGCCAGCAGCGCGGGACTAGCCAGCAATGAGCAGTTCTTC; CDR3 protein: CASSAGLASNEQFF
V gene: TRBV29-1; J gene: TRBJ2-1; clone size: few; D gene: TRBD2; CDR3 DNA: TGCAGCGTTGGACTAGCGGGAGGTCTCTACAATGAGCAGTTCTTC; CDR3 protein: CSVGLAGGLYNEQFF
V gene: TRBV30; J gene: TRBJ2-1; clone size: few; D gene: TRBD1; CDR3 DNA: TGTGCCTGGAACGGACAGGGGTCCTACAATGAGCAGTTCTTC; CDR3 protein: CAWNGQGSYNEQFF
V gene: TRBV7-9; J gene: TRBJ2-5; clone size: -; D gene: -; CDR3 DNA: TGTGCCAGCAGCACCCCCGGGCCAGAGACCCAGTACTTC; CDR3 protein: CASSTPGPETQYF
V gene: TRBV7-8; J gene: TRBJ1-1; clone size: -; D gene: -; CDR3 DNA: TGTGCCAGCAGCTTAAGAGGGCAGTTAGAAGCTTTCTTT; CDR3 protein: CASSLRGQLEAFF
V gene: TRBV6-5; J gene: TRBJ2-5; clone size: few; D gene: TRBD2; CDR3 DNA: TGTGCCAGCAGTTTTAGCGGGAGGGAGACCCAGTACTTC; CDR3 protein: CASSFSGRETQYF
V gene: TRBV11-2; J gene: TRBJ2-5; clone size: once; D gene: -; CDR3 DNA: TGTGCCAGCAGGGGGAGAGGGAAAGAGACCCAGTACTTC; CDR3 protein: CASRGRGKETQYF
V gene: TRBV30; J gene: TRBJ2-7; clone size: few; D gene: -; CDR3 DNA: TGTGCCTGGAGTGGGAGTTACGAGCAGTACTTC; CDR3 protein: CAWSGSYEQYF
V gene: TRBV18; J gene: TRBJ2-3; clone size: -; D gene: -; CDR3 DNA: TGTGCCAGCTCACCGCTCGCGAAGACTAGCACAGATACGCAGTATTTT; CDR3 protein: CASSPLAKTSTDTQYF
V gene: TRBV28; J gene: TRBJ2-7; clone size: few; D gene: -; CDR3 DNA: TGTGCCAGCAGTGTCGCCTACGAGCAGTACTTC; CDR3 protein: CASSVAYEQYF
V gene: TRBV7-9; J gene: TRBJ2-5; clone size: -; D gene: -; CDR3 DNA: TGTGCCAGCAGCTTAGCCCACTCCTCGGACGCCAAGGGGACCCAGTACTTC; CDR3 protein: CASSLAHSSDAKGTQYF
V gene: TRBV18; J gene: TRBJ1-2; clone size: few; D gene: TRBD1; CDR3 DNA: TGTGCCAGCTCACCACCTTCCAGGACAGGCGGCTACACCTTC; CDR3 protein: CASSPPSRTGGYTF
V gene: TRBV23-1; J gene: TRBJ2-5; clone size: few; D gene: -; CDR3 DNA: TGCGCCAGCAGTCAAGATCACAGCCGGGTTGGCGAGGAGACCCAGTACTTC; CDR3 protein: CASSQDHSRVGEETQYF
V gene: TRBV9; J gene: TRBJ2-7; clone size: -; D gene: TRBD2; CDR3 DNA: TGTGCCAGCAGCGCCGGTCAGCGGGAGTCGGGGGAGCAGTACTTC; CDR3 protein: CASSAGQRESGEQYF
V gene: TRBV5-4; J gene: TRBJ2-3; clone size: few; D gene: TRBD2; CDR3 DNA: TGTGCCAGCAGCCTAATAGCGGGAGGGCCCCCAGATACGCAGTATTTT; CDR3 protein: CASSLIAGGPPDTQYF
V gene: TRBV4-1; J gene: TRBJ2-5; clone size: few; D gene: -; CDR3 DNA: TGCGCCAGCAGCCACGACATGGAGGCCCAGTACTTC; CDR3 protein: CASSHDMEAQYF
V gene: TRBV2; J gene: TRBJ2-4; clone size: -; D gene: -; CDR3 DNA: TGTGCCGCGAGTGCCGGGACCAAAAACATTCAGTACTTC; CDR3 protein: CAASAGTKNIQYF
V gene: TRBV30; J gene: TRBJ2-1; clone size: few; D gene: TRBD2; CDR3 DNA: TGTGCCTGGAGTGTTCTAGCGGATTACAATGAGCAGTTCTTC; CDR3 protein: CAWSVLADYNEQFF
V gene: TRBV29-1; J gene: TRBJ1-2; clone size: -; D gene: TRBD1; CDR3 DNA: TGCAGCGTCGATTACGGGACAGTGGCGCGCGGCTACACCTTC; CDR3 protein: CSVDYGTVARGYTF
V gene: TRBV25-1; J gene: TRBJ2-1; clone size: few; D gene: -; CDR3 DNA: TGTGCCAGCACGGTAACGGGCAATGAGCAGTTCTTC; CDR3 protein: CASTVTGNEQFF
V gene: TRBV5-1; J gene: TRBJ2-7; clone size: few; D gene: TRBD1; CDR3 DNA: TGCGCCAGCAGCTTCGGGACAGGGAACTACGAGCAGTACTTC; CDR3 protein: CASSFGTGNYEQYF
V gene: TRBV5-1; J gene: TRBJ2-5; clone size: -; D gene: -; CDR3 DNA: TGCGCCAGCAGCTTCCGGGAGACCCAGTACTTC; CDR3 protein: CASSFRETQYF
V gene: TRBV6-6; J gene: TRBJ2-7; clone size: -; D gene: -; CDR3 DNA: TGTGCCAGCAGTTACGGCAGGGGACTTCCCTACGAGCAGTACTTC; CDR3 protein: CASSYGRGLPYEQYF
V gene: TRBV30; J gene: TRBJ1-4; clone size: few; D gene: -; CDR3 DNA: TGTGCCATGCAGGCCTGGAATGAAAAACTGTTTTTT; CDR3 protein: CAMQAWNEKLFF
V gene: TRBV19; J gene: TRBJ2-7; clone size: few; D gene: -; CDR3 DNA: TGTGCCAGTAGTAGATGGAGAGACGGAGCCTACGAGCAGTACTTC; CDR3 protein: CASSRWRDGAYEQYF
V gene: TRBV9; J gene: TRBJ2-7; clone size: -; D gene: TRBD1; CDR3 DNA: TGTGCCAGCAGCGTTTGGGACAGGGTTGGTGGCGAGCAGTACTTC; CDR3 protein: CASSVWDRVGGEQYF
V gene: TRBV28; J gene: TRBJ2-4; clone size: few; D gene: TRBD1; CDR3 DNA: TGTGCCAGCACCCGGGACAGTAACATTCAGTACTTC; CDR3 protein: CASTRDSNIQYF
V gene: TRBV7-3; J gene: TRBJ2-1; clone size: -; D gene: -; CDR3 DNA: TGTGCCAGCAGCCCACAGGGATATGAGCAGTTCTTC; CDR3 protein: CASSPQGYEQFF
V gene: TRBV29-1; J gene: TRBJ2-3; clone size: -; D gene: -; CDR3 DNA: TGCAGCGCCGGAGTGGGCAGGGGAAGCACAGATACGCAGTATTTT; CDR3 protein: CSAGVGRGSTDTQYF
V gene: TRBV12-5; J gene: TRBJ2-1; clone size: -; D gene: -; CDR3 DNA: TGTGCTAGTCGGGTGGCGCTAGACGGGAATGAGCAGTTCTTC; CDR3 protein: CASRVALDGNEQFF
V gene: TRBV18; J gene: TRBJ2-6; clone size: -; D gene: -; CDR3 DNA: TGTGCCAGCTTCACGGGACATCGCACCTCTGGGGCCAACGTCCTGACTTTC; CDR3 protein: CASFTGHRTSGANVLTF
V gene: TRBV18; J gene: TRBJ2-1; clone size: -; D gene: -; CDR3 DNA: TGTGCCAGCTCACCGACAGGAAGTGGGAATGAGCAGTTCTTC; CDR3 protein: CASSPTGSGNEQFF
V gene: TRBV7-2; J gene: TRBJ1-1; clone size: few; D gene: -; CDR3 DNA: TGTGCCAGCAGCTTAGTTCTGGGGAACACTGAAGCTTTCTTT; CDR3 protein: CASSLVLGNTEAFF
V gene: TRBV5-1; J gene: TRBJ2-7; clone size: few; D gene: -; CDR3 DNA: TGCGCCAGCAGCTTGGCGGGCAGCCCCTACGAGCAGTACTTC; CDR3 protein: CASSLAGSPYEQYF
V gene: TRBV15; J gene: TRBJ2-3; clone size: -; D gene: -; CDR3 DNA: TGTGCCACCAGCAGAGATGGCCAGATCACAGATACGCAGTATTTT; CDR3 protein: CATSRDGQITDTQYF
V gene: TRBV7-2; J gene: TRBJ2-5; clone size: few; D gene: -; CDR3 DNA: TGTGCCAGCAGCTTAGTTGGGGGAGGAAGGCAAGAGACCCAGTACTTC; CDR3 protein: CASSLVGGGRQETQYF